This T cell receptor (beta chain) appears in the sequencing data of a study of blood T cell repertoires in COVID-19. Across the study: COVID-19 samples, acute and convalescent, were from the United States, Italy and Spain.

The protocol was immunoSEQ multiplex PCR, while the TCRdb copy is restricted to in-frame clones and leaves out a portion. Among 95,000 to 150,000 clones, approximately 91% were seen once, and the ten largest hold more than 0.9%. The V gene's germline CDR1 is KGHSH and CDR2 LQKENI. The CDR3 extends over 14 amino acids. Trimming cost V 3 bases and J 7 bases; bases outside gene matches: 5. The chain couples TRBV18 to TRBJ1-2, with 10 bases aligning to TRBD1. The sequenced sample consisted of peripheral blood. The receptor was isolated from a woman older than 75 with acute or convalescent COVID-19. The CDR3 sequence: CASSPKDRGTGYTF. DNA of the CDR3: TGTGCCAGCTCACCGAAGGACAGGGGGACTGGCTACACCTTC.